Detailed here is one T cell receptor beta chain. The data are from a study of cytomegalovirus exposure and HLA in healthy donors. Trimming took 1 base from V and 0 from J, leaving 9 bases between them. Germline lookup yields CDR1 MNHNS and CDR2 SASEGT. The CDR3 runs 15 residues. Profiling relied on immunoSEQ multiplex PCR, and the TCRdb table lists in-frame clones only, not all of them. There are 130,000 to 150,000 clones in the sample; roughly nine tenths occur only once, and roughly 3% lies in the top ten. Sequences were obtained from PBMCs. The chain employs TRBV6-1 and TRBJ1-2; weak D call: TRBD1 (5 bases). This TCR came from a man between 18 and 35 years old in good health and CMV-seronegative. The CDR3 region has the DNA TGTGCCAGCAGTGAAGGGACATATACTAACTATGGCTACACCTTC. Translation gives CASSEGTYTNYGYTF.